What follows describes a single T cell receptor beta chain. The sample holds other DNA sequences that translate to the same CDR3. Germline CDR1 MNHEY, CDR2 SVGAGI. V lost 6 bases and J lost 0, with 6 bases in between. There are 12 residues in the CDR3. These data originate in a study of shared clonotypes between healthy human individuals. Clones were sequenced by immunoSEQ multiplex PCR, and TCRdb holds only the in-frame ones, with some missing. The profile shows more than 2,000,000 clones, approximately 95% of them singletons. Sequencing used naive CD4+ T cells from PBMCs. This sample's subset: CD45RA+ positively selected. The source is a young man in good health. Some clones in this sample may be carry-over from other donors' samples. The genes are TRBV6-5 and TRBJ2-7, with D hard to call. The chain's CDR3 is CASSSPSYEQYF. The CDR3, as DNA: TGTGCCAGCAGCTCCCCCTCCTACGAGCAGTACTTC.